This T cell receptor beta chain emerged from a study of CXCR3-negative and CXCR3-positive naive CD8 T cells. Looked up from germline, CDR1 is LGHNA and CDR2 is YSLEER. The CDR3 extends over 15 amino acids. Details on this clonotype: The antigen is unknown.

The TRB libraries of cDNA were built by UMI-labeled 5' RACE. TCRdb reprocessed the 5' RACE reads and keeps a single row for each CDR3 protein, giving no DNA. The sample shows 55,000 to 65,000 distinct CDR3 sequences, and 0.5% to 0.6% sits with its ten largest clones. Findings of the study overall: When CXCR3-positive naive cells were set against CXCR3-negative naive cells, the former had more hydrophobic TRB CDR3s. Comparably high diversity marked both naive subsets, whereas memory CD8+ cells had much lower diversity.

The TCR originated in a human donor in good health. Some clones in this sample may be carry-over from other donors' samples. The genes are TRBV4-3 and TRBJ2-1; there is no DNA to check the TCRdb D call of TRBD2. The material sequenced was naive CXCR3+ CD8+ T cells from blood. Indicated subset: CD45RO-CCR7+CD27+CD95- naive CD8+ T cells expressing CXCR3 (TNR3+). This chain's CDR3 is CASSQDWRGGNEQFF.